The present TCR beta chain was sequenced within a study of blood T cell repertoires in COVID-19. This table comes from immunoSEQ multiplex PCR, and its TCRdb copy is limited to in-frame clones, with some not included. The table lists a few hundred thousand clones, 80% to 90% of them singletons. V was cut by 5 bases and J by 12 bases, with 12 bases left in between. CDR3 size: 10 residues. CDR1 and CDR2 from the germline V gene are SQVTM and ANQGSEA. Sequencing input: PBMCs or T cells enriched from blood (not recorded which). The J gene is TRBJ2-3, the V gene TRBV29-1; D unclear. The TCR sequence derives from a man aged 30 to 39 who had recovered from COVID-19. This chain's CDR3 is CSVSPLAQYF. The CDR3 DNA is TGCAGCGTTTCCCCCCTGGCCCAGTATTTT.